The TCR beta chain described here comes from a study of regulatory T cells in long-lasting Graves disease. Study-level findings and limits: TCR diversity was lower in persistent than newly diagnosed Graves' disease.

The CDR3 runs 18 residues. The ends lost 4 bases at V and 0 bases at J; junction bases unmatched: 8. Looked up from germline, CDR1 is SNHLY and CDR2 is FYNNEI. iRepertoire HTBI primers and Arm-PCR of CDR3 regions built TCR beta libraries. TCRdb re-derived calls from the multiplex PCR reads in MiXCR, one entry per CDR3 protein. The sample lists about 430,000 distinct CDR3 sequences, 14% to 15% occurring once. This clonotype came up many times. Its specificity is unknown. Regarding time point: newly diagnosed GD, antithyroid drugs for less than 3 months. From PBMCs, RNA was extracted and then used to make the TCR library. The same data also contributed to another study, on T cells in Graves' hyperthyroidism and ophthalmopathy. That investigation notes: The HTBI primer set drove a first-round RT-PCR of the TCR CDR3. It was a median around 6 months before onset that the model predicted ophthalmopathy.

The specimen was peripheral blood mononuclear cells (PBMCs), collected at new diagnosis, from a patient treated with antithyroid drugs. The chain joins TRBV2 to TRBJ2-7, with 14 bases identical to TRBD2. The clonotype comes from a middle-aged woman with Graves disease. CDR3 amino acids: CASSVGLAGVSSSYEQYF. The DNA of the CDR3 is TGTGCCAGCAGTGTGGGACTAGCGGGAGTTAGCAGCTCCTACGAGCAGTACTTC.